These T cell receptor beta chains were read from a single sample in a study of blood T cells in healthy people across ages. TCRdb fed the 5' RACE reads into MiXCR, producing one record per CDR3 protein. The table records 850,000 to 950,000 distinct CDR3 sequences, about 28% of them present only once. The specimen was blood. All receptors derive from a woman over 75 in good health. The CDR3 runs from the conserved cysteine through the conserved F or W. The order of the fields is J gene, D gene, CDR3 length, clone size, V gene, CDR3 DNA, CDR3 protein. The D gene is left open where the match is weak. Rows may omit the clone size; those that give it use once, few, many or a size class.

TRBJ1-6	-	14	many	TRBV3-1	TGCGCCAGCAGCCAAGGGCAGGGTAATTCACCCCTCCACTTT	CASSQGQGNSPLHF
TRBJ2-7	TRBD1	13	many	TRBV10-3	TGTGCCATCAGTGAACAGGGGGCCTACGAGCAGTACTTC	CAISEQGAYEQYF
TRBJ2-1	TRBD2	15	few	TRBV6-2/TRBV6-3	TGTGCCAGCAGTTACGGGCTAGCGGTCTACAATGAGCAGTTCTTC	CASSYGLAVYNEQFF
TRBJ2-7	TRBD2	16	many	TRBV9	TGTGCCAGCAGCCGGGCAGTTAGCGGGGCGACTTACGAGCAGTACTTC	CASSRAVSGATYEQYF
TRBJ2-4	-	17	few	TRBV21-1	TGTGCCAGCAGCAAGTACCGGGACAGGGGTTACGAAAACATTCAGTACTTC	CASSKYRDRGYENIQYF
TRBJ1-6	-	12	many	TRBV4-3	TGCGCCGGTGGGAGTGGGAATTCACCCCTCCACTTT	CAGGSGNSPLHF
TRBJ2-1	-	13	many	TRBV11-2	TGTGCCAGCAGCTTCCCGGGCGGTAATGAGCAGTTCTTC	CASSFPGGNEQFF
TRBJ1-1	-	14	few	TRBV12-3/TRBV12-4	TGTGCCAGCAGTAGGACAGCTGTGAACACTGAAGCTTTCTTT	CASSRTAVNTEAFF
TRBJ2-5	-	15	many	TRBV7-2	TGTGCCAGCAGCTTAGCCTGGGGGCGCCCAGAGACCCAGTACTTC	CASSLAWGRPETQYF
TRBJ2-1	TRBD1	14	-	TRBV18	TGTGCCGGCTCAGGAACCACAGGGGGTCGTGAGCAGTTCTTC	CAGSGTTGGREQFF
TRBJ2-3	-	16	many	TRBV15	TGTGCCACCAGCACTTGGGACAGCGGGGTTCCAGATACGCAGTATTTT	CATSTWDSGVPDTQYF
TRBJ2-3	TRBD2	17	many	TRBV4-2	TGTGCCAGCAGCCAAGACCGCGCGGGGGGGCGCACAGATACGCAGTATTTT	CASSQDRAGGRTDTQYF
TRBJ2-1	-	15	-	TRBV20-1	TGCAGTGCCTGTCCTCCAAGGGGATCCTACAATGAGCAGTTCTTC	CSACPPRGSYNEQFF
TRBJ2-5	TRBD2	16	few	TRBV27	TGTGCCAGCAGTTCCCCGTCTAGCGGGGGAAAGAATGAGCAGTACTTC	CASSSPSSGGKNEQYF
TRBJ2-7	-	14	-	TRBV28	TGTGCCAGCAGTCTGGACAGAAAATCCTACGAGCAGTACTTC	CASSLDRKSYEQYF
TRBJ2-3	TRBD2	15	many	TRBV7-2	TGTGCCAGCAGCTCCCAGCGGGGGGGCACAGATACGCAGTATTTT	CASSSQRGGTDTQYF
TRBJ2-7	-	13	many	TRBV20-1	TGCAGTGCTACCAGGGGACAAGTCTACGAGCAGTACTTC	CSATRGQVYEQYF
TRBJ2-1	-	14	many	TRBV10-3	TGTGCCATCAGCGGGACAAGCTCCTACAATGAGCAGTTCTTC	CAISGTSSYNEQFF
TRBJ2-4	-	14	many	TRBV9	TGTGCCAGCAGCGTAGCCCCGCTCTTCGCGGAACAGTACTTC	CASSVAPLFAEQYF
TRBJ1-6	-	12	many	TRBV7-2	TGTGCCAGCAGCGAGTTGGATTCACCCCTCCACTTT	CASSELDSPLHF
TRBJ2-3	-	17	many	TRBV11-2	TGTGCCAGCACCTCTACCGTTGGGGGTATTAGCACAGATACGCAGTATTTT	CASTSTVGGISTDTQYF
TRBJ2-1	-	16	many	TRBV5-6	TGTGCCAGCAGCTTGGAAGCAACGAGCTCCTACAATGAGCAGTTCTTC	CASSLEATSSYNEQFF
TRBJ2-3	TRBD2	17	few	TRBV6-2/TRBV6-3	TGTGCCAGCAGTACGACGACTAGCGGGGGGTTAAGAGATACGCAGTATTTT	CASSTTTSGGLRDTQYF
TRBJ1-2	TRBD1	13	many	TRBV6-6	TGTGCCACCGGGACAGGGGCTAACTATGGCTACACCTTC	CATGTGANYGYTF
TRBJ1-5	-	14	many	TRBV18	TGTGCCAGCTCATCAGGTGTAACGGGACAGCCCCAGCATTTT	CASSSGVTGQPQHF
TRBJ2-7	-	13	-	TRBV6-5	TGTGCCAGCAGACCCGGGACCCTGTACGAGCAGTACTTC	CASRPGTLYEQYF
TRBJ1-4	-	15	many	TRBV7-2	TGTGCCAGCAGCTTGGCCCTTGGGGGAAGCGAAAAACTGTTTTTT	CASSLALGGSEKLFF
TRBJ1-2	-	16	-	TRBV7-2	TGTGCCAGCAGCTTAGATTTGGCGGGTGAGCGATTGGGCTACACCTTC	CASSLDLAGERLGYTF
TRBJ2-5	-	15	many	TRBV4-1	TGCGCCAGCAGCCAAGATCACGGGGGACAAGAGACCCAGTACTTC	CASSQDHGGQETQYF
TRBJ1-3	-	14	few	TRBV5-1	TGCGCCAGCAGCCAAACAGGGTCGAGAAACACCATATATTTT	CASSQTGSRNTIYF
TRBJ2-7	TRBD2	13	-	TRBV6-2/TRBV6-3	TGTGCCAGCAGACTAGCGGGGGGGCATGAGCAGTACTTC	CASRLAGGHEQYF
TRBJ1-4	-	16	few	TRBV20-1	TGCAGTGCTAGAGATGGGGTTGTGATCGGGAGAGAAAAACTGTTTTTT	CSARDGVVIGREKLFF
TRBJ1-6	-	14	many	TRBV6-6	TGTGCCAGCAGGCCCGGACGGGCTAATTCACCCCTCCACTTT	CASRPGRANSPLHF
TRBJ2-1	TRBD2	15	few	TRBV3-1	TGTGCCAGCAGCCAAGAGCTAGCGGGGGGAAATGTGCAGTTCTTC	CASSQELAGGNVQFF
TRBJ2-1	-	12	many	TRBV7-2	TGTGCCAGCAGCTTACAAAGCTATGAGCAGTTCTTC	CASSLQSYEQFF
TRBJ2-3	-	15	many	TRBV27	TGTGCCAGCAGTTTGGGAGGTTATGGCACAGATACGCAGTATTTT	CASSLGGYGTDTQYF
TRBJ1-5	-	13	many	TRBV11-2	TGTGCCAGCAGCTTAGAACCAAGTCAGCCCCAGCATTTT	CASSLEPSQPQHF
TRBJ1-5	-	15	-	TRBV20-1	TGCAGTGCCCCAAACAGCGGAGGTGGCAATCAGCCCCAGCATTTT	CSAPNSGGGNQPQHF
TRBJ1-1	TRBD1	15	-	TRBV6-6	TGTGCCAGCAGGGTTAGACAGGGGCGGGACACTGAAGCTTTCTTT	CASRVRQGRDTEAFF
TRBJ2-1	TRBD2	17	many	TRBV10-2	TGCGCCAGCAGTGATGCCCCCACTAGCGGGGTTTATAATGAGCAGTTCTTC	CASSDAPTSGVYNEQFF
TRBJ2-2	-	15	few	TRBV7-2	TGTGCCAGCAGCCTCGCCAAAGGGGGGGTCGGGGAGCTGTTTTTT	CASSLAKGGVGELFF
TRBJ2-1	TRBD2	15	once	TRBV7-9	TGTGCCAGCAGCTTAGCTAGCGGGAGCCCGAATGAGCAGTTCTTC	CASSLASGSPNEQFF
TRBJ2-5	-	14	many	TRBV7-9	TGTGCCAGCAGCTCATCAATGGTCCAAGAGACCCAGTACTTC	CASSSSMVQETQYF
TRBJ2-7	-	15	many	TRBV18	TGTGCCAGCTCACCGGGGGGAAAAGTCTCCTACGAGCAGTACTTC	CASSPGGKVSYEQYF
TRBJ2-1	TRBD2	19	few	TRBV10-2	TGCGCCAGCAACTTCCGGGGACTAGCGGGGGCCCAGTCCTACAATGAGCAGTTCTTC	CASNFRGLAGAQSYNEQFF
TRBJ1-2	TRBD1	14	many	TRBV20-1	TGCAGTGCCGGTCGAATCGACAGGGACTATGGCTACACCTTC	CSAGRIDRDYGYTF
TRBJ2-7	-	13	-	TRBV6-6	TGTGCCAGCACCCCACTAGAGGCGCACGAGCAGTACTTC	CASTPLEAHEQYF
TRBJ1-5	TRBD1	14	many	TRBV2	TGTGCCAGCAGGGCCGACAGGGGAGGCCAGCCCCAGCATTTT	CASRADRGGQPQHF
TRBJ2-1	-	13	-	TRBV25-1	TGTGCCAGCAGTGTTGGAGCCACCAATGAGCAGTTCTTC	CASSVGATNEQFF
TRBJ2-2	-	16	-	TRBV20-1	TGCAGTGCTCCTAGAACCCCGGCTGGGAAGACCGGGGAGCTGTTTTTT	CSAPRTPAGKTGELFF
TRBJ2-3	-	15	few	TRBV5-1	TGCGCCAGCAGCTTGGGAAGGGGGGGTGCAGATACGCAGTATTTT	CASSLGRGGADTQYF
TRBJ2-5	-	16	-	TRBV15	TGTGCCACCAGCAGAGAGAACGGGGCTGGGTGGAATGAGCAGTACTTC	CATSRENGAGWNEQYF
TRBJ2-5	-	11	-	TRBV5-1	TGCGCCAGCAGCCTAAAAGGGACCCAGTACTTC	CASSLKGTQYF
TRBJ1-5	TRBD1	14	-	TRBV20-1	TGCAGTGTTAGAGCGACAGGGACAAATCAGCCCCAGCATTTT	CSVRATGTNQPQHF
TRBJ2-7	TRBD2	14	many	TRBV7-2	TGTGCCAGCAGCTCCGGGGGGGCCCCCCTCGAGCAGTACTTC	CASSSGGAPLEQYF
TRBJ2-5	-	13	-	TRBV25-1	TGCTCCAGCAGCTTGGGCGGGGGCGAGACCCAGTACTTC	CSSSLGGGETQYF
TRBJ1-5	-	18	-	TRBV20-1	TGCAGTGCTAGAGATCACCAGGGGCCCGTCTATAGCAATCAGCCCCAGCATTTT	CSARDHQGPVYSNQPQHF
TRBJ2-7	-	14	once	TRBV7-2	TGTGTCAGCAGCTTCTACAGGGAGTCCTACGAGCAGTACTTC	CVSSFYRESYEQYF
TRBJ1-1	TRBD1	13	many	TRBV20-1	TGCAGTGCTCGATACAGGGGGCACACTGAAGCTTTCTTT	CSARYRGHTEAFF
TRBJ2-7	-	13	once	TRBV21-1	TGTGCCAGCAGCATTCCACAGGGCTACGAGCAGTACTTC	CASSIPQGYEQYF